Each of the 12 T cell receptor beta chains below was sequenced from the same sample in a study of shared clonotypes between healthy human individuals. Assay used: immunoSEQ multiplex PCR; TCRdb lists only in-frame clones, some missing. This sample has about 1.1 million clones, with approximately 80% found just once. The sequenced sample consisted of memory CD4+ T cells from PBMCs. Indicated subset: CD45RA-negative fraction. Receptors originate from a man aged 18 to 30 in good health. Some clones in this sample may be carry-over from other donors' samples.

This clone was counted once. The chain employs TRBV28 and TRBJ2-5; 8 bases line up with TRBD2. The germline gives CDR1 MDHEN, CDR2 SYDVKM. The CDR3 length is 16 residues. J was trimmed by 5 bases and V by 2 bases; bases with no gene match: 10. The CDR3 bases are TGTGCCAGCAGTTTAGGGCAGGGCGGGAGGTTCGAGACCCAGTACTTC. It specifies CASSLGQGGRFETQYF.

This clone was seen more than once but under ten times. The gene calls are TRBV20-1 and TRBJ2-7; D call uncertain. The CDR3 covers 9 residues. CDR1 is DFQATT, CDR2 SNEGSKA, per germline (reference sequence). Trimming took off 3 bases at V and 5 bases at J, with 2 bases between the two ends. CDR3 bases: TGCAGTGCTAGCCACGAGCAGTACTTC. Protein sequence: CSASHEQYF.

The chain uses TRBV5-1 and TRBJ1-3; no clear D. The CDR3 runs 11 residues. Trimming pared 4 bases from V and 4 bases from J, leaving 3 bases between. CDR1 is SGHRS and CDR2 is YFSETQ in the germline V gene. The CDR3 here is CASSIGNTIYF. The CDR3, as DNA: TGCGCCAGCAGCATAGGAAACACCATATATTTT.

The V gene is TRBV19, the J gene TRBJ2-2; perhaps D is TRBD1 or TRBD2 (5 bases each). There are 14 residues in the CDR3. In germline, CDR1 is LNHDA, CDR2 SQIVND (reference sequence). V lost 11 bases and J lost 1, with 14 bases in between. CDR3 in amino acids: CALRGRENTGELFF. The CDR3 DNA reads as TGTGCCCTCCGGGGCAGGGAGAACACCGGGGAGCTGTTTTTT.

The chain uses TRBV7-9 and TRBJ1-1; D ambiguous. V dropped 1 base and J dropped 4 bases, with 10 bases sitting between them. The CDR3 has 14 amino acids. CDR1 is SEHNR and CDR2 is FQNEAQ in the germline V gene (reference sequence). CDR3 sequence: CASSLGRGTTEAFF. The DNA for the CDR3 is TGTGCCAGCAGCTTAGGCCGGGGTACCACTGAAGCTTTCTTT.

Here the CDR3 DNA reads TGTGCCAGTCAGGGAAGCAATCAGCCCCAGCATTTT. Protein product: CASQGSNQPQHF. V and J are TRBV28 and TRBJ1-5, with D possibly matching TRBD1 (5 bases). This CDR3 comprises 12 residues. The V end was cut by 9 bases, the J end by 1 base, with 7 bases between. Germline-derived CDR1 and CDR2 are MDHEN and SYDVKM.

Many counts were recorded for this clone. At the DNA level, this CDR3 is encoded by other sequences in the same sample as well. V usage is TRBV4-3 and J usage is TRBJ1-4; D is uncertain. V was cut by 0 bases and J by 0 bases, with 8 bases left in between. Germline V gene lookup returns CDR1 LGHNA and CDR2 YSLEER. The CDR3 has 16 amino acids. DNA of the CDR3: TGCGCCAGCAGCCAAGATAGGACTGCAACTAATGAAAAACTGTTTTTT. Translating it yields CASSQDRTATNEKLFF.

Of note for this clone: One end of the junction fails to match germline, which may point to a read error. The V gene is TRBV25-1, the J gene TRBJ1-2; D may be TRBD1 (5 bases). The CDR3 is made up of 11 amino acids. CDR1 and CDR2 (germline): MGHDK, SYGVNS. In nucleotides, the CDR3 is TGTGCCAGCAGTGAAGGAGGCTGGGGGTCCTTC. Amino acid sequence: CASSEGGWGSF.

The chain links TRBV5-4 to TRBJ2-7, with TRBD2 matching over 8 bases. The V segment lost 5 bases and the J segment 0 bases; nucleotides outside the gene matches: 7. CDR3 length: 15 amino acids. Germline CDR1 is SGHNT and CDR2 is YYREEE (reference sequence). In DNA form, the CDR3 reads TGTGCCAGCAGAAACGGGAGGGCTCTCTCCTACGAGCAGTACTTC. Protein sequence: CASRNGRALSYEQYF.

CDR3 sequence reads: CASSPSGTGGTDTQYF. CDR3 coding DNA: TGTGCCAGCAGTCCCTCCGGGACAGGGGGCACAGATACGCAGTATTTT. The chain uses TRBV25-1 and TRBJ2-3; TRBD1 matches at 10 bases. Per germline, CDR1 MGHDK and CDR2 SYGVNS. The CDR3 is made up of 16 amino acids. Unmatched junction bases numbered 6, after V lost 5 bases and J lost 1 base.

The gene calls are TRBV25-1 and TRBJ2-5, with TRBD1 matching over 10 bases. From germline, CDR1 is MGHDK and CDR2 SYGVNS. The length of the CDR3 is 15 residues. The trim removed 7 bases at V and 4 bases at J, leaving 9 bases unmatched. The CDR3 nucleotides read TGTGCCAGCACTTGGACAGGGGGAATCGGAGAGACCCAGTACTTC. As protein: CASTWTGGIGETQYF.

This CDR3 is CASSNRVSNQPQHF. Written as DNA, the CDR3 is TGTGCCAGCAGCAACAGGGTTAGCAATCAGCCCCAGCATTTT. The chain is built from TRBV13 and TRBJ1-5, with D maybe TRBD1 (6 bases). CDR1 PRHDT and CDR2 FYEKMQ come from the germline V gene (reference sequence). The CDR3 contains 14 residues. The V end lost 5 bases, the J end lost 0 bases, and 8 bases lay between the germline ends.